This T cell receptor beta chain appears in the sequencing data of a study of blood T cell repertoires in COVID-19. The CDR3 length is 14 residues. V lost 5 bases, J lost 5 bases, and 4 bases stayed unmatched. CDR1 LNHDA and CDR2 SQIVND come from the germline V gene (reference sequence). Repertoires were generated with immunoSEQ multiplex PCR, while TCRdb's copy carries only in-frame clones and drops some. The top ten clones hold about 10% of a sample with about 180,000 clones, approximately 78% of them seen once. The chain recombines TRBV19 with TRBJ1-4; 8 bases align to TRBD1. Sequenced sample: peripheral blood. The sequence came from a woman older than 75 with COVID-19, enrolled during active disease. The DNA for the CDR3 is TGTGCCAGTAGTGGGACAGGCAGGAATGAAAAACTGTTTTTT. Amino acid sequence: CASSGTGRNEKLFF.